One and the same sample provided the 20 T cell receptor beta chains below, sequenced in a study of blood T cell repertoires in COVID-19. Assay: immunoSEQ multiplex PCR; the TCRdb copy retains only in-frame clones and omits some. The data contain over 600,000 clones, about 87% of them seen just once; the ten biggest clones take up around 0.3%. Sequenced input: peripheral blood. Receptors were obtained from a woman younger than 30 with acute or convalescent COVID-19.

The chain recombines TRBV5-6 with TRBJ2-1; 12 positions agree with TRBD2. V shed 4 bases and J 4 bases; nucleotides not matched to a gene: 12. There are 18 residues in the CDR3. Germline-derived CDR1 and CDR2 are SGHDT and YYEEEE. CDR3 bases: TGTGCCAGCAGCCCCCTGGGCCTAGCGGGGGGGCCGTACAATGAGCAGTTCTTC. Translation: CASSPLGLAGGPYNEQFF. Looking up the rest from reference TRBV5-6 and TRBJ2-1 gives the full variable domain: DAGVTQSPTHLIKTRGQQVTLRCSPKSGHDTVSWYQQALGQGPQFIFQYYEEEERQRGNFPDRFSGHQFPNYSSELNVNALLLGDSALYLCASSPLGLAGGPYNEQFFGPGTRLTVL.

This clone has a single count. The chain employs TRBV6-6 and TRBJ1-2; possibly TRBD1 for D (5 bases). The CDR3 has 15 residues. Looked up from germline, CDR1 is MNHNY and CDR2 is SVGAGI (reference sequence). Trimming left V 5 bases short and J 8 bases short, with 21 bases between. The CDR3 nucleotides are TGTGCCAGCAGTCCCCGACTGGGGCCAGGCGAAGGCTACACCTTC. Translating gives CASSPRLGPGEGYTF.

The V and J genes are TRBV30 and TRBJ2-1; TRBD2 aligns across 10 bases. CDR1 and CDR2 from the germline V gene are GTSNPN and SVGIG (reference sequence). J was trimmed by 8 bases and V by 4 bases; bases with no gene match: 5. This CDR3 has 13 residues. The CDR3 nucleotides are TGTGCCTGGATTTCTAGCGGGGGCGATGAGCAGTTCTTC. Amino acids: CAWISSGGDEQFF.

The rearrangement joins TRBV18 to TRBJ2-7; D is ambiguous. Germline CDR1 KGHSH, CDR2 LQKENI. The CDR3 is 13 amino acids. V dropped 5 bases and J dropped 5 bases, with 13 bases sitting between them. The DNA for the CDR3 is TGTGCCAGCTCAGTGAAGGAGAGTGACGAGCAGTACTTC. Translation gives CASSVKESDEQYF.

The rearrangement uses TRBV5-8 and TRBJ2-3; the match to TRBD1 covers 9 bases. The CDR3 sequence is 15 residues long. With 2 bases clipped from V and 1 base from J, the junction kept 2 bases outside the gene matches. CDR1 is SGHTS, CDR2 YDEGEE, per germline. CDR3 sequence: CASSFRDRGTDTQYF. CDR3 DNA: TGTGCCAGCAGCTTCCGGGACAGGGGCACAGATACGCAGTATTTT. Full variable domain (outside the CDR3, taken from reference TRBV5-8 and TRBJ2-3): EAGVTQSPTHLIKTRGQQATLRCSPISGHTSVYWYQQALGLGLQFLLWYDEGEERNRGNFPPRFSGRQFPNYSSELNVNALELEDSALYLCASSFRDRGTDTQYFGPGTRLTVL.

The CDR3 is CASSLQGGKNSPLHF. The DNA for the CDR3 is TGTGCCAGCAGCTTACAGGGGGGAAAAAATTCACCCCTCCACTTT. The V gene is TRBV7-3, the J gene TRBJ1-6; 7 positions match TRBD1. J was trimmed by 7 bases and V by 2 bases; bases with no gene match: 5. Germline CDR1 SGHTA, CDR2 FQGTGA. CDR3 size: 15 residues.

The chain employs TRBV6-8 and TRBJ1-3, with 7 nucleotides matching TRBD1. V shed 8 bases and J 4 bases; nucleotides not matched to a gene: 5. CDR1 MNHGY and CDR2 SAAAGT come from the germline V gene. CDR3 length: 13 residues. The DNA for the CDR3 is TGTGCCAGCCCCAGGGGGAACGGAAACACCATATATTTT. It is translated as CASPRGNGNTIYF.

CDR3 sequence reads: CASSYSIENTEAFF. CDR3 bases: TGTGCCAGCAGTTACTCGATAGAGAACACTGAAGCTTTCTTT. The chain combines TRBV6-2 or TRBV6-3 with TRBJ1-1; D unclear. Per the germline V gene, CDR1 is MNHEY and CDR2 is SVGEGT. This CDR3 is 14 amino acids long. The V end lost 0 bases, the J end lost 1 base, and 6 bases lay between the germline ends.

This chain uses TRBV19 with TRBJ1-5; 8 nucleotides align to TRBD1. The germline gives CDR1 LNHDA, CDR2 SQIVND (reference sequence). CDR3 size: 13 residues. V shed 9 bases, J shed 4 bases, and the junction held 5 bases outside the gene matches. The CDR3 here is CASGTGNNQPQHF. For the CDR3, the DNA is TGTGCCAGCGGGACAGGAAATAATCAGCCCCAGCATTTT.

The chain links TRBV3-1 (or the pseudogene TRBV3-2) to TRBJ1-1, with D possibly matching TRBD1 (5 bases). Trimming left V 7 bases short and J 2 bases short, with 11 bases between. The CDR3 has 13 amino acids. Germline assignment: CDR1 LGHDT and CDR2 YNNKEL (reference sequence). In DNA, the CDR3 is TGTGCCAGCAAACCCCAGGGTAACACTGAAGCTTTCTTT. It specifies CASKPQGNTEAFF.

The chain couples TRBV28 to TRBJ1-5, with D unresolved. V shed 2 bases and J shed 6 bases, with 8 bases lying between them. The CDR3 loop spans 13 amino acids. Germline CDR1 reads MDHEN; CDR2 reads SYDVKM. The CDR3 DNA reads TGTGCCAGCAGTTTAGTTGCGGGTCAGCCCCAGCATTTT. This codes for CASSLVAGQPQHF.

The CDR3 loop is CASSGGTVSGNTIYF. CDR3 coding DNA: TGTGCCAGCAGCGGGGGGACAGTCTCTGGAAACACCATATATTTT. The V and J genes are TRBV5-5 and TRBJ1-3, with 7 positions matching TRBD1. The junction had 4 bases not matched to a gene; V was cut back by 4 bases and J by 0 bases. Germline lookup yields CDR1 SGHKS and CDR2 YYEKEE (reference sequence). The CDR3 totals 15 residues.

The CDR3 coding sequence is TGTGCCGGAACACTCTCCAACAGGGAATCCAATTCACCCCTCCACTTT. Its protein is CAGTLSNRESNSPLHF. This chain links TRBV21-1 with TRBJ1-6; TRBD1 was called by the table and not checked on the DNA. TRBV21-1 is described as a pseudogene. The length of the CDR3 is 16 residues.

The chain combines TRBV5-1 with TRBJ2-1; TRBD2 matches at 10 bases. With 4 bases clipped from V and 7 bases from J, the junction kept 8 bases outside the gene matches. Germline assignment: CDR1 SGHRS and CDR2 YFSETQ. The CDR3 runs to 15 residues. The CDR3 protein is CASSPSGGEGNEQFF. CDR3 bases: TGCGCCAGCAGCCCCAGCGGGGGGGAGGGAAATGAGCAGTTCTTC.

This rearrangement joins TRBV5-4 to TRBJ2-1; D is ambiguous. Germline CDR1 SGHNT, CDR2 YYREEE (reference sequence). The V gene lost 3 bases and the J gene lost 5 bases, with 21 bases spanning the gap. CDR3 size: 17 residues. CDR3 DNA: TGTGCCAGCAGCTCCGACAAGGCCCTACGAGAGAACAATGAGCAGTTCTTC. Protein: CASSSDKALRENNEQFF.

J is TRBJ1-5 and V is TRBV12-5; no clear D. From germline, CDR1 is LGHNT and CDR2 FRNRAP. V dropped 1 base and J dropped 3 bases, with 7 bases sitting between them. The CDR3 is 14 residues long. CDR3 in DNA: TGTGCTAGTGGTTTGGGGCCCAACAATCAGCCCCAGCATTTT. It is translated as CASGLGPNNQPQHF.

The sample holds one count of this clone. This chain joins TRBV3-1 (or the pseudogene TRBV3-2) and TRBJ2-5; D possibly corresponds to TRBD2 (6 bases). The V and J ends lost 4 bases and 7 bases respectively, with 31 bases between them. This CDR3 is 19 amino acids long. Germline V gives CDR1 LGHDT, CDR2 YNNKEL (reference sequence). CDR3 protein: CASSPILRDFFPSSGTQYF. CDR3 DNA: TGTGCCAGCAGCCCTATTCTGAGGGACTTTTTCCCATCTTCGGGGACCCAGTACTTC.

The chain is built from TRBV3-1 (or the pseudogene TRBV3-2) and TRBJ2-2, with 7 nucleotides matching TRBD2. The CDR3 loop spans 14 amino acids. Trimming at V came to 3 bases and at J to 7 bases, leaving 5 bases not matched to a gene. Germline-derived CDR1 and CDR2 are LGHDT and YNNKEL (reference sequence). CDR3 sequence (DNA): TGTGCCAGCAGCCAGGGACTACCCGGCGGGGAGCTGTTTTTT. It specifies CASSQGLPGGELFF.

The V call is TRBV18, the J call TRBJ1-1; weak D call: TRBD1 (5 bases). The germline gives CDR1 KGHSH, CDR2 LQKENI. There are 15 residues in the CDR3. V lost 3 bases to trimming and J lost 0 bases, with 11 bases between them. This chain's CDR3 is CASSPVGGMNTEAFF. CDR3 sequence (DNA): TGTGCCAGCTCACCCGTCGGGGGGATGAACACTGAAGCTTTCTTT.

The V call is TRBV27, the J call TRBJ2-7; tentative D call: TRBD2 (5 bases). CDR1 and CDR2 from the germline V gene are MNHEY and SMNVEV (reference sequence). The CDR3 loop spans 14 amino acids. V shed 2 bases and J shed 5 bases, with 13 bases lying between them. The CDR3 sequence is CASSLIGGSDEQYF. CDR3 sequence (DNA): TGTGCCAGCAGTTTAATTGGCGGGTCCGACGAGCAGTACTTC.